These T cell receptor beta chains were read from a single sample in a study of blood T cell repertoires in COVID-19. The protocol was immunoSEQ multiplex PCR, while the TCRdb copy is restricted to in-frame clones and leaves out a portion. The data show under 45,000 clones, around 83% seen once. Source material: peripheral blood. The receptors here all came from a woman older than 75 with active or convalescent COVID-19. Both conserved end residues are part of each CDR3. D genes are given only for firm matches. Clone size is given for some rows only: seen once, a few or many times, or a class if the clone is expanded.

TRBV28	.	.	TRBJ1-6	CASYSRSSYNSPLHF	TGTGCCAGCTACTCGAGGAGCTCCTATAATTCACCCCTCCACTTT
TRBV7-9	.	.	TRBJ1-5	CASSSSKGQTWSNQPQHF	TGTGCCAGCAGCTCGAGCAAGGGACAAACGTGGAGCAATCAGCCCCAGCATTTT
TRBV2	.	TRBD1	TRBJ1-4	CASSRTGLYEKLFF	TGTGCCAGCAGCCGGACAGGGCTCTATGAAAAACTGTTTTTT
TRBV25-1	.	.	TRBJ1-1	CASSGLGITEAFF	TGTGCCAGCAGTGGTCTAGGAATTACTGAAGCTTTCTTT
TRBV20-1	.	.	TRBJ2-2	CSASSSNSGELFF	TGCAGTGCTAGTAGTAGTAATTCCGGGGAGCTGTTTTTT
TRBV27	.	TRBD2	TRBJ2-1	CASSSRTSGRRNEQFF	TGTGCCAGCAGTTCCCGGACTAGCGGGAGGAGGAATGAGCAGTTCTTC
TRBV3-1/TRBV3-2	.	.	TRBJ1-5	CASSPTRDQPQHF	TGTGCCAGCAGCCCAACCAGGGATCAGCCCCAGCATTTT
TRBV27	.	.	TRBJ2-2	CASSFHRANTGELFF	TGTGCCAGCAGTTTCCACAGGGCCAACACCGGGGAGCTGTTTTTT
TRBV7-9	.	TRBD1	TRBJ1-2	CASSGDRGEGYTF	TGTGCCAGCAGCGGGGACAGGGGGGAAGGCTACACCTTC
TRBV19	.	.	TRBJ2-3	CASSTPAARDTQYF	TGTGCCAGTAGCACTCCCGCGGCCCGGGATACGCAGTATTTT
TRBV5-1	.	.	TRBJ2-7	CASNSPFSYEQYF	TGCGCCAGCAACTCCCCATTTTCCTACGAGCAGTACTTC
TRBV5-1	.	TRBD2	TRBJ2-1	CASSRTSVRSYNEQFF	TGCGCCAGCAGCCGTACTAGCGTTCGGTCCTACAATGAGCAGTTCTTC
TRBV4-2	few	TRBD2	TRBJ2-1	CASSQGYSGRNEQFF	TGTGCCAGCAGCCAAGGGTATAGCGGGAGAAATGAGCAGTTCTTC
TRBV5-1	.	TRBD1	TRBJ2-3	CASSDGTGSDTQYF	TGCGCCAGCAGCGACGGGACAGGTTCGGATACGCAGTATTTT
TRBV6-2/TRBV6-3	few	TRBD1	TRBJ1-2	CASSWGTGYGYTF	TGTGCCAGCAGTTGGGGGACAGGATATGGCTACACCTTC
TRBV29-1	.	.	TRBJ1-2	CSVYGGNYGYTF	TGCAGCGTTTACGGGGGTAACTATGGCTACACCTTC
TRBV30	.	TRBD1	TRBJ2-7	CAWSVSGTGSYEQYF	TGTGCCTGGAGTGTATCAGGGACAGGGTCCTACGAGCAGTACTTC
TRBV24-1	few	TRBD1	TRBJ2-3	CATSDLRDRVGDTQYF	TGTGCCACCAGTGATTTGCGGGACAGAGTAGGGGATACGCAGTATTTT
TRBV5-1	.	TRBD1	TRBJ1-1	CASSLEGTGADF	TGCGCCAGCAGCTTGGAAGGGACAGGGGCCGACTTT
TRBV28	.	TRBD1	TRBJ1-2	CASRTGGGFGYTF	TGTGCCAGCCGGACAGGGGGCGGGTTTGGCTACACCTTC
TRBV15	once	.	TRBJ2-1	CATSRDLEQLPGSSYNEQFF	TGTGCCACCAGCAGAGATTTGGAACAGCTGCCCGGTAGCTCCTACAATGAGCAGTTCTTC
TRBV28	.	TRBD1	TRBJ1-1	CASSFPGQGILAFF	TGTGCCAGCAGTTTCCCGGGACAGGGCATATTGGCTTTCTTT
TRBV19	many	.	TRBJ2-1	CASSAGLNEQFF	TGTGCCAGTAGTGCCGGACTAAATGAGCAGTTCTTC
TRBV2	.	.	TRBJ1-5	CASHRVSGPQHF	TGTGCCTCTCACAGGGTTTCCGGGCCCCAGCATTTT
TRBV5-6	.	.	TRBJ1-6	CASSLGRESPLHF	TGTGCCAGCAGCTTGGGCAGGGAATCACCCCTCCACTTT
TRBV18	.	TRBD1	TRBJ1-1	CASGQGLNTEAFF	TGTGCCAGCGGACAGGGGTTGAACACTGAAGCTTTCTTT
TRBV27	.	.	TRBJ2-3	CASSPAIGTQYF	TGTGCCAGCAGTCCAGCTATCGGGACGCAGTATTTT
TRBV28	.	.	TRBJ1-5	CASSFSRFNQPQHF	TGTGCCAGCAGTTTTAGTCGGTTCAATCAGCCCCAGCATTTT